This entry lists 20 T cell receptor beta chains sequenced from one sample in a study of shared clonotypes between healthy human individuals (dated by TCRdb to the early 2020s). The library relied on the immunoSEQ multiplex PCR assay. This immuneACCESS table, as held by TCRdb, lists in-frame sequences with V and J called but not all clones. Of the missing ones, under half trace to an unresolved V gene in checked studies; the others have no known cause. The sample table contains a few million clones; only one count was recorded for over 85% of them. 0.39% of the sample comes from the top ten. Sequencing input: naive CD4+ T cells from PBMCs. This specimen's cell subset or site label, interpreted: CD45RA+ positively selected. Receptor source: a man aged 18 to 29 in good health. Some clones in this sample may be carry-over from other donors' samples.

Points on this clone: The final CDR3 position lacks the conserved phenylalanine or tryptophan, pointing to a likely read error. The limits of the CDR3 on the DNA are not certain, so only TCRdb's listed CDR3 is given. This chain links TRBV28 with TRBJ2-7; the table calls TRBD1, which could not be checked here. The CDR3 is 12 residues long, counting both termini. CDR1 is MDHEN and CDR2 is SYDVKM in the germline V gene. This chain's CDR3 is CASSPGGTVVRL.

This rearrangement joins TRBV27 to TRBJ2-7; D is possibly TRBD2 (5 bases). V was pared by 8 bases and J by 2 bases, with 16 bases between. The CDR3 length is 14 residues. Germline values: CDR1 MNHEY, CDR2 SMNVEV (reference sequence). The CDR3 protein is CASCPGGQTYEQYF. DNA of the CDR3: TGTGCCAGCTGCCCAGGCGGGCAGACCTACGAGCAGTACTTC.

The rearrangement uses TRBV5-1 and TRBJ2-3; D ambiguous. This CDR3 is built from 14 residues. Per the germline V gene, CDR1 is SGHRS and CDR2 is YFSETQ. With 2 bases removed from V and 0 bases from J, the gap between germline ends came to 7 bases. The CDR3 protein is CASSFRESTDTQYF. CDR3 in DNA: TGCGCCAGCAGCTTCCGAGAGAGCACAGATACGCAGTATTTT.

The V gene is TRBV28, the J gene TRBJ2-7; D may be TRBD1 (6 bases). CDR1 MDHEN and CDR2 SYDVKM come from the germline V gene. V lost 6 bases to trimming and J lost 4 bases, with 13 bases between them. The CDR3 runs to 13 residues. CDR3 in amino acids: CASSSGQMYEQYF. Here the CDR3 DNA reads TGTGCCAGCAGCTCAGGACAGATGTACGAGCAGTACTTC.

This chain links TRBV19 with TRBJ2-1; TRBD2 aligns across 7 bases. Germline V gives CDR1 LNHDA, CDR2 SQIVND (reference sequence). V lost 1 base, J lost 6 bases, and 9 bases stayed unmatched. The CDR3 has 16 amino acids. CDR3 nucleotide sequence: TGTGCCAGTAGTATAGTGGCGGGAGTGGTAAGCAATGAGCAGTTCTTC. This sequence encodes CASSIVAGVVSNEQFF.

The chain carries TRBV5-4 and TRBJ2-5, with TRBD1 matching over 9 bases. The germline gives CDR1 SGHNT, CDR2 YYREEE (reference sequence). The junction had 5 bases not matched to a gene; V was cut back by 4 bases and J by 4 bases. This CDR3 has 14 residues. The CDR3 DNA follows: TGTGCCAGCAGCAGGACAGGGGTTGGAGAGACCCAGTACTTC. It specifies CASSRTGVGETQYF. The full variable domain, rest sourced from reference TRBV5-4 and TRBJ2-5, is ETGVTQSPTHLIKTRGQQVTLRCSSQSGHNTVSWYQQALGQGPQFIFQYYREEENGRGNFPPRFSGLQFPNYSSELNVNALELDDSALYLCASSRTGVGETQYFGPGTRLLVL.

The chain joins TRBV5-4 to TRBJ2-3; 7 bases match TRBD2. V shed 0 bases, J shed 0 bases, and the junction held 4 bases outside the gene matches. The germline V gene has CDR1 SGHNT and CDR2 YYREEE (reference sequence). The length of the CDR3 is 16 residues. Written as DNA, the CDR3 is TGTGCCAGCAGCTTGGCTGGTAGCGGGAGCACAGATACGCAGTATTTT. Its protein product is CASSLAGSGSTDTQYF.

The chain combines TRBV5-4 with TRBJ2-7; tentative D call: TRBD1 (6 bases). CDR3 length: 19 amino acids. V lost 3 bases to trimming and J lost 0 bases, with 25 bases between them. Per germline, CDR1 SGHNT and CDR2 YYREEE (reference sequence). The DNA of the CDR3 is TGTGCCAGCAGCTGGCGACGGGACACCTACCAAAGGGCCTCCTACGAGCAGTACTTC. It yields the protein CASSWRRDTYQRASYEQYF.

In regard to this clone: Other DNA sequences from this sample encode an identical CDR3 as well. The chain recombines TRBV29-1 with TRBJ1-1; no clear D gene. The V and J ends lost 7 bases and 1 base respectively, with 10 bases between them. CDR3 size: 12 residues. Germline V lookup: CDR1 SQVTM, CDR2 ANQGSEA. The CDR3 is CSADRGNTEAFF. In DNA form, the CDR3 reads TGCAGCGCCGACCGAGGGAACACTGAAGCTTTCTTT.

The chain joins TRBV19 to TRBJ2-4, with 11 nucleotides matching TRBD1. The CDR3 consists of 15 residues. Germline trimming cut 4 bases from V and 6 bases from J; bases unmatched to any gene: 5. CDR1 and CDR2 (germline): LNHDA, SQIVND (reference sequence). CDR3 nucleotides: TGTGCCAGTAGTAACGGACAGGGGGCCGGAAACATTCAGTACTTC. It is translated as CASSNGQGAGNIQYF. The complete variable domain, with remaining parts taken from reference TRBV19 and TRBJ2-4, reads DGGITQSPKYLFRKEGQNVTLSCEQNLNHDAMYWYRQDPGQGLRLIYYSQIVNDFQKGDIAEGYSVSREKKESFPLTVTSAQKNPTAFYLCASSNGQGAGNIQYFGAGTRLSVL.

CDR3 sequence (DNA): TGTGCCAGCAGCGCCGGACTAGCGCAAAGCACAGATACGCAGTATTTT. It codes for CASSAGLAQSTDTQYF. V is TRBV9 and J is TRBJ2-3; TRBD2 matches at 9 bases. Germline V gene data show CDR1 as SGDLS and CDR2 as YYNGEE. CDR3 length: 16 amino acids. The V segment lost 3 bases and the J segment 0 bases; nucleotides outside the gene matches: 5. Filled out from reference TRBV9 and TRBJ2-3, the complete variable domain reads DSGVTQTPKHLITATGQRVTLRCSPRSGDLSVYWYQQSLDQGLQFLIQYYNGEERAKGNILERFSAQQFPDLHSELNLSSLELGDSALYFCASSAGLAQSTDTQYFGPGTRLTVL.

This chain connects TRBV27 to TRBJ2-7; TRBD1 agrees at 12 bases. The CDR3 has 16 amino acids. V shed 5 bases, J shed 5 bases, and the junction held 10 bases outside the gene matches. Germline lookup yields CDR1 MNHEY and CDR2 SMNVEV (reference sequence). The CDR3 DNA follows: TGTGCCAGCAGTATCCCGGGACAGGGGGCGCGCAACGAGCAGTACTTC. Translation gives CASSIPGQGARNEQYF.

A few counts support this clone. Other nucleotide sequences in the sample specify the same CDR3. The chain uses TRBV2 and TRBJ2-5; D uncertain. This CDR3 spans 11 amino acids. The V and J ends lost 7 bases and 2 bases respectively, with 5 bases between them. CDR1 and CDR2 (germline): SNHLY, FYNNEI. This chain's CDR3 is CASTLQETQYF. Written as DNA, the CDR3 is TGTGCCAGCACGTTACAAGAGACCCAGTACTTC.

The V gene is TRBV28, the J gene TRBJ2-5; 12 bases fit TRBD1. This CDR3 is built from 16 residues. With 5 bases clipped from V and 10 bases from J, the junction kept 14 bases outside the gene matches. From germline, CDR1 is MDHEN and CDR2 SYDVKM. The DNA of the CDR3 is TGTGCCAGCAGTGCCCCCCCGGGACAGGGGGCGCGGGGCCAGTACTTC. Translation gives CASSAPPGQGARGQYF.

As regards this clone: The identical CDR3 is also encoded by other nucleotide sequences in the sample. V and J are TRBV28 and TRBJ1-1; 7 positions match TRBD1. V lost 6 bases and J lost 1; bases outside the gene matches: 8. Looked up from germline, CDR1 is MDHEN and CDR2 is SYDVKM. The CDR3 runs 15 residues. CDR3 region: CASSSPGTANTEAFF. The CDR3 DNA sequence: TGTGCCAGCAGCTCTCCCGGGACAGCGAACACTGAAGCTTTCTTT.

The rearrangement links TRBV7-2 to TRBJ2-2; 7 bases fit TRBD2. Germline values: CDR1 SGHTA, CDR2 FQGNSA. This CDR3 has 14 amino acids. V gave up 6 bases and J gave up 6 bases; unmatched junction bases: 7. The CDR3: CASSSGGKAGELFF. The CDR3 nucleotides are TGTGCCAGCAGTTCCGGGGGGAAAGCCGGGGAGCTGTTTTTT.

This clone was counted only a few times. The rearrangement joins TRBV18 to TRBJ1-1; D uncertain. Germline CDR1 reads KGHSH; CDR2 reads LQKENI. The CDR3 covers 13 residues. Trimming removed 0 bases from V and 4 bases from J, with 6 bases in between. CDR3 nucleotides: TGTGCCAGCTCACCACCGACGATCACTGAAGCTTTCTTT. It translates to CASSPPTITEAFF.

The chain is built from TRBV5-4 and TRBJ1-2, with TRBD1 matching 9 bases. Losses at the gene ends were 3 bases for V and 3 bases for J; bases not matched to a gene: 6. In germline, CDR1 is SGHNT, CDR2 YYREEE (reference sequence). This CDR3 is built from 15 residues. CDR3 region: CASSYPGQGYYGYTF. The CDR3 region has the DNA TGTGCCAGCAGCTATCCGGGACAGGGTTACTATGGCTACACCTTC.

J is TRBJ2-1 and V is TRBV5-1; TRBD2 is a possible D gene (6 bases). Trimming shortened V by 0 bases and J by 8 bases, and 21 bases separated the two germline ends. Per germline, CDR1 SGHRS and CDR2 YFSETQ. The CDR3 sequence is 17 residues long. The CDR3, as DNA: TGCGCCAGCAGCTTGGGACTAGGTTTAAAGGCTGGGCATGAGCAGTTCTTC. The encoded protein is CASSLGLGLKAGHEQFF.

This chain joins TRBV28 and TRBJ2-1; a weak D match, TRBD2 (5 bases). Germline CDR1 is MDHEN and CDR2 is SYDVKM. Trimming pared 3 bases from V and 8 bases from J, leaving 11 bases between. The CDR3 has 13 amino acids. The CDR3 nucleotides are TGTGCCAGCAGTTTTCGGGATACTCATGAGCAGTTCTTC. As protein: CASSFRDTHEQFF.